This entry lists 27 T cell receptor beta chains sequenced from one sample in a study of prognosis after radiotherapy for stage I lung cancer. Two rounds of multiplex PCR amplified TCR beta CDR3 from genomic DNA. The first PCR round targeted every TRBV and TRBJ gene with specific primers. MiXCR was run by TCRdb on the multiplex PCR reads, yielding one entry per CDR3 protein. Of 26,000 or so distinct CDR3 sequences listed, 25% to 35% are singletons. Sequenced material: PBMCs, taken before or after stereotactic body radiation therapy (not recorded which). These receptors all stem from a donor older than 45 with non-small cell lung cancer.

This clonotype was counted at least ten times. CDR3 nucleotides: TGTGCCAGCAGCTTAGCGGTAGGGACATTTAGCAATCAGCCCCAGCATTTT. Translation: CASSLAVGTFSNQPQHF. This sequence joins TRBV7-8 and TRBJ1-5, with D perhaps TRBD1 (6 bases). The V gene's germline CDR1 is SGHVS and CDR2 FQNEAQ. This CDR3 spans 17 amino acids. With 0 bases removed from V and 0 bases from J, the gap between germline ends came to 12 bases.

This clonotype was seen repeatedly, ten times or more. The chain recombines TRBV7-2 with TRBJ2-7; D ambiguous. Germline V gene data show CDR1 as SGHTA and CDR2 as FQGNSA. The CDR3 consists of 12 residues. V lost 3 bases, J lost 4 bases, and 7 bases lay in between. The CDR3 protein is CASSLVEYEQYF. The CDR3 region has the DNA TGTGCCAGCAGCTTGGTAGAATACGAGCAGTACTTC.

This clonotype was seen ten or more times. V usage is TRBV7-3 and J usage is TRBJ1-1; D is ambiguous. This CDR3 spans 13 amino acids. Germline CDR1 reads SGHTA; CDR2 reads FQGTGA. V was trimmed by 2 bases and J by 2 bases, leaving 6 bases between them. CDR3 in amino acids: CASSLQPNTEAFF. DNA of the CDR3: TGTGCCAGCAGCTTACAGCCTAACACTGAAGCTTTCTTT.

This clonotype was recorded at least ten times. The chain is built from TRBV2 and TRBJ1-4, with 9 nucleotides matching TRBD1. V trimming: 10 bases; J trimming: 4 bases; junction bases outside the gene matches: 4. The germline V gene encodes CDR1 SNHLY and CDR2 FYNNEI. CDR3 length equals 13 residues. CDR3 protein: CATATGGNEKLFF. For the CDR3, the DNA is TGTGCCACCGCGACAGGGGGTAATGAAAAACTGTTTTTT.

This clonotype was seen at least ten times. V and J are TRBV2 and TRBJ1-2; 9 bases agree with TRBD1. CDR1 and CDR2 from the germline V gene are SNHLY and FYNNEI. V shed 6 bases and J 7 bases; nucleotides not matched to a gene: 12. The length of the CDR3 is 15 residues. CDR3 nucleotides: TGTGCCAGCAGACGCGACAGGGGGTTTGGAAGTGGCTACACCTTC. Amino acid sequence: CASRRDRGFGSGYTF. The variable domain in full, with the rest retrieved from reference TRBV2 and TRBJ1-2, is EPEVTQTPSHQVTQMGQEVILRCVPISNHLYFYWYRQILGQKVEFLVSFYNNEISEKSEIFDDQFSVERPDGSNFTLKIRSTKLEDSAMYFCASRRDRGFGSGYTFGSGTRLTVV.

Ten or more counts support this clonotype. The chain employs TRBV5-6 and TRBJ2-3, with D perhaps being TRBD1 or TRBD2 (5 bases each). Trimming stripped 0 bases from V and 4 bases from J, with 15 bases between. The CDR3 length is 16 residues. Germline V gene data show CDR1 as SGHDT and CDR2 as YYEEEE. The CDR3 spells CASSLGSRGWSDTQYF. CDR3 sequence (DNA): TGTGCCAGCAGCTTGGGGTCGAGGGGCTGGTCAGATACGCAGTATTTT.

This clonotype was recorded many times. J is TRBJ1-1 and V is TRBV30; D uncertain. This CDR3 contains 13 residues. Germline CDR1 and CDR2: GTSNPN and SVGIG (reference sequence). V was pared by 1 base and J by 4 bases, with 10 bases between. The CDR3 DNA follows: TGTGCCTGGAGTGCACGCTTTGGCACTGAAGCTTTCTTT. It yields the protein CAWSARFGTEAFF.

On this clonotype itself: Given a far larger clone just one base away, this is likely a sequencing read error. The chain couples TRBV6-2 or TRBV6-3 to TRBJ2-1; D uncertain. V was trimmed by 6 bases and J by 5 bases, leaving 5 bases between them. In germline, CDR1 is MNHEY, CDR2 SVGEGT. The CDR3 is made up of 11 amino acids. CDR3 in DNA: TGTGCCAGCAGAAAGAACAATGAGCAGTTCTTC. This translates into CASRKNNEQFF.

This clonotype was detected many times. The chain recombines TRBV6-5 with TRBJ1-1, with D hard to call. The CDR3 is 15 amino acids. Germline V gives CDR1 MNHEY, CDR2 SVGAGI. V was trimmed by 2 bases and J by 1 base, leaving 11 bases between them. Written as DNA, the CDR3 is TGTGCCAGCAGTTACCAGATGGTGGGGAACACTGAAGCTTTCTTT. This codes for CASSYQMVGNTEAFF.

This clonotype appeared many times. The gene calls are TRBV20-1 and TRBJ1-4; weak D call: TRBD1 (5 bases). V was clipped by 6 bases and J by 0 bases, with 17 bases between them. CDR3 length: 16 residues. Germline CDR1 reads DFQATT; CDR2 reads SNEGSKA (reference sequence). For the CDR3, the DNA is TGCAGTGCAGTACAAGGGACCCTTGCAACTAATGAAAAACTGTTTTTT. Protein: CSAVQGTLATNEKLFF.

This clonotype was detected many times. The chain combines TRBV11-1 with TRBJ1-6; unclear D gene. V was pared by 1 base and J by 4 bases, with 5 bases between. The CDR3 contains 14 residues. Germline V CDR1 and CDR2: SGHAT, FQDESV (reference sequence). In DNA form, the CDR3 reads TGTGCCAGCAGCTTAGGGGGTTATAATTCACCCCTCCACTTT. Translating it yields CASSLGGYNSPLHF.

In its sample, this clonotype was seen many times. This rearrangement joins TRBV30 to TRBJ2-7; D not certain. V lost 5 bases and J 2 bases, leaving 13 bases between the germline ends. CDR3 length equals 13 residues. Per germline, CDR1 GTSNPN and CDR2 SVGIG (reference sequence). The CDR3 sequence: CAWGRRNTYEQYF. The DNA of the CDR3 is TGTGCCTGGGGACGGCGGAATACCTACGAGCAGTACTTC.

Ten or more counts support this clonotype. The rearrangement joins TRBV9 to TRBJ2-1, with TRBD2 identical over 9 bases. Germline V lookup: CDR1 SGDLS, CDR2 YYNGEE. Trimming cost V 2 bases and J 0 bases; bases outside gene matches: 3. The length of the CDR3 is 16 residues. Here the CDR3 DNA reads TGTGCCAGCAGCGTTTTTAGCGGGAGCTCCTACAATGAGCAGTTCTTC. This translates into CASSVFSGSSYNEQFF.

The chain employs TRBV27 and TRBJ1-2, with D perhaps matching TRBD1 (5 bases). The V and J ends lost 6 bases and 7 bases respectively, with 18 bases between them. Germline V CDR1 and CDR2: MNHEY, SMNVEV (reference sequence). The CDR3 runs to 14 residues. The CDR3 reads CASSSAGEWGGYTF. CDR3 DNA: TGTGCCAGCAGCTCCGCGGGGGAATGGGGTGGCTACACCTTC.

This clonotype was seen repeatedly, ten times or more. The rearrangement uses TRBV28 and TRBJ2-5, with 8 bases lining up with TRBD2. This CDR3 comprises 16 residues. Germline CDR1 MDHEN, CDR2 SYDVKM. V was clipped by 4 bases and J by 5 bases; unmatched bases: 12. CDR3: CASSSTSGTRDETQYF. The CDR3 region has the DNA TGTGCCAGCAGTTCGACTAGTGGGACTAGGGACGAGACCCAGTACTTC. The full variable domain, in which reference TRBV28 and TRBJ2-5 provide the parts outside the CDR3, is DVKVTQSSRYLVKRTGEKVFLECVQDMDHENMFWYRQDPGLGLRLIYFSYDVKMKEKGDIPEGYSVSREKKERFSLILESASTNQTSMYLCASSSTSGTRDETQYFGPGTRLLVL.

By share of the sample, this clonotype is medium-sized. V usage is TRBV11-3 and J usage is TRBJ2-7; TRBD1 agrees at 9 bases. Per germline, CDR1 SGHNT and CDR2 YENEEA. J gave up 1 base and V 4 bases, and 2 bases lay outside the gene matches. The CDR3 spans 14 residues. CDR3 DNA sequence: TGTGCCAGCAGCTCCGGGACAGGGTCCTACGAGCAGTACTTC. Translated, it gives CASSSGTGSYEQYF.

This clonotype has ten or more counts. CDR3 nucleotides: TGTGCCAGCACCCAGGGAAGCAGGGACAATGAGCAGTTCTTC. It specifies CASTQGSRDNEQFF. The gene calls are TRBV2 and TRBJ2-1, with D perhaps matching TRBD1 (5 bases). V was cut by 7 bases and J by 5 bases, with 15 bases left in between. Germline V lookup: CDR1 SNHLY, CDR2 FYNNEI. The CDR3 has 14 amino acids.

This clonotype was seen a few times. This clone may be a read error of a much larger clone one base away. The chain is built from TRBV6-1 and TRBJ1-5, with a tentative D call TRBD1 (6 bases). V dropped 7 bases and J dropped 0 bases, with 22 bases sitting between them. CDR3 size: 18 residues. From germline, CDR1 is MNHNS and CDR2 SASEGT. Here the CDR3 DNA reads TGTGCCAGCAACAGGGCCCCGGGCAGGTCTATTAGCAATCAGCCCCAGCATTTT. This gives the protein CASNRAPGRSISNQPQHF.

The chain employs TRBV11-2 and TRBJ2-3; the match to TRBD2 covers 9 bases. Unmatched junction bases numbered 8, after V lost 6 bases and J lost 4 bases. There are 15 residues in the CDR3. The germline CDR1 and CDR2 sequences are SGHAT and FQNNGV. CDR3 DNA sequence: TGTGCCAGCAGTTCGGCGGGAGGGCGAGCAGATACGCAGTATTTT. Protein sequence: CASSSAGGRADTQYF.

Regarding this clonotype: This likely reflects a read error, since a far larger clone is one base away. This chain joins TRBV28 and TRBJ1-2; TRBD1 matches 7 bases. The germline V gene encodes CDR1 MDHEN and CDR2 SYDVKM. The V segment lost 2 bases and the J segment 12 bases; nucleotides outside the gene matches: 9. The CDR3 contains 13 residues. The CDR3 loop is CASSLRQGDGNTF. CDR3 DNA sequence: TGTGCCAGCAGTTTACGGCAGGGGGACGGCAACACCTTC.

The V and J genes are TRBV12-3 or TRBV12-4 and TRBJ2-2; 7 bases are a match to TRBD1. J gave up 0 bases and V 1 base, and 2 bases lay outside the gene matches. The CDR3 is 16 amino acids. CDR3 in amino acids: CASSLEGATNTGELFF. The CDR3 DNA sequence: TGTGCCAGCAGTTTAGAGGGGGCGACGAACACCGGGGAGCTGTTTTTT.

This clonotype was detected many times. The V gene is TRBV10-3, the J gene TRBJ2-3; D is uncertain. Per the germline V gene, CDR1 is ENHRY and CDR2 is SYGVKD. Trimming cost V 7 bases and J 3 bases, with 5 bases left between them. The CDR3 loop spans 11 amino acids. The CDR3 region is CAITKTDTQYF. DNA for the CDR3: TGTGCCATCACCAAGACAGATACGCAGTATTTT.

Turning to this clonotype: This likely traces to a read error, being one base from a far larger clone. The CDR3 region has the DNA TGTGCCAGCATAAGACATATCCAAGAGACCCAGTACTTC. Translation: CASIRHIQETQYF. The rearrangement uses TRBV6-4 and TRBJ2-5; D not resolved. Trimming pared 7 bases from V and 1 base from J, leaving 10 bases between. The CDR3 covers 13 residues. The germline V gene encodes CDR1 MRHNA and CDR2 SNTAGT.

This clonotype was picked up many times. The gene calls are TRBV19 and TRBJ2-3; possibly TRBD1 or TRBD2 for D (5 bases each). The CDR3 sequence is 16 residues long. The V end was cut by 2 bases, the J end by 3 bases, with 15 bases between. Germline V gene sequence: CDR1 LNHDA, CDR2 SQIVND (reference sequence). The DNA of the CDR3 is TGTGCCAGTAGTATATTGGGGGAAAGTAAAACAGATACGCAGTATTTT. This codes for CASSILGESKTDTQYF.

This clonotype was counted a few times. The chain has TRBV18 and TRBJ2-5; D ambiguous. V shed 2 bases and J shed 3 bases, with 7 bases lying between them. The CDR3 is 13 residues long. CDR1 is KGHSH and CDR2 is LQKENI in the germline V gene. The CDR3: CASSPTREETQYF. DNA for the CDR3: TGTGCCAGCTCACCAACACGAGAAGAGACCCAGTACTTC.

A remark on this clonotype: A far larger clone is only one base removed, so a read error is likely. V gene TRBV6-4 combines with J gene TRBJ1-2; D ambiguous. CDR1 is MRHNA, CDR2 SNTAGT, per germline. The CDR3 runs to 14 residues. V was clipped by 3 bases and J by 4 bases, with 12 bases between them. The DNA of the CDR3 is TGTGCCAGCAGTGAGCCGGACGTACGCTATGGCTACACCTTC. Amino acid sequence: CASSEPDVRYGYTF.

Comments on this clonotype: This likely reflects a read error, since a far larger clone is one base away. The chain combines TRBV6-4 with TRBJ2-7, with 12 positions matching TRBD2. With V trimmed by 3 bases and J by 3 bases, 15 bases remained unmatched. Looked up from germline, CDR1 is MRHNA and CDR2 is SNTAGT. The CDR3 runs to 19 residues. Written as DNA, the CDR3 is TGTGCCAGCAGTGAGCGACAGGTCGTACTAGCGGGAGGATACTACGAGCAGTACTTC. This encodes CASSERQVVLAGGYYEQYF.